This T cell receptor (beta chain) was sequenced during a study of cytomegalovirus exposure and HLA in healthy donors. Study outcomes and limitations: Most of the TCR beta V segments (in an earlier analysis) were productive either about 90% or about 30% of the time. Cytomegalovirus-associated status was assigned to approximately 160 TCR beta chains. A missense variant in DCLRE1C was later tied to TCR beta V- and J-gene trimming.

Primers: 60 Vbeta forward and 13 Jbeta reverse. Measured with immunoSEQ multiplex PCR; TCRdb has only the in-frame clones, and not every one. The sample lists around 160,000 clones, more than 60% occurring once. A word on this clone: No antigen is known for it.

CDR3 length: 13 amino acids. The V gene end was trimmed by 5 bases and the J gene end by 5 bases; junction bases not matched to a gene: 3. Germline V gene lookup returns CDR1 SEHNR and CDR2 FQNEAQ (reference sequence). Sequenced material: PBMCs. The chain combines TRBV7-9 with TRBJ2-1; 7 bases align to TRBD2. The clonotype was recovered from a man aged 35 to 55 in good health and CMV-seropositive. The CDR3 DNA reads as TGTGCCAGCAGCGGGGGGGTGGACAATGAGCAGTTCTTC. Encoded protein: CASSGGVDNEQFF.